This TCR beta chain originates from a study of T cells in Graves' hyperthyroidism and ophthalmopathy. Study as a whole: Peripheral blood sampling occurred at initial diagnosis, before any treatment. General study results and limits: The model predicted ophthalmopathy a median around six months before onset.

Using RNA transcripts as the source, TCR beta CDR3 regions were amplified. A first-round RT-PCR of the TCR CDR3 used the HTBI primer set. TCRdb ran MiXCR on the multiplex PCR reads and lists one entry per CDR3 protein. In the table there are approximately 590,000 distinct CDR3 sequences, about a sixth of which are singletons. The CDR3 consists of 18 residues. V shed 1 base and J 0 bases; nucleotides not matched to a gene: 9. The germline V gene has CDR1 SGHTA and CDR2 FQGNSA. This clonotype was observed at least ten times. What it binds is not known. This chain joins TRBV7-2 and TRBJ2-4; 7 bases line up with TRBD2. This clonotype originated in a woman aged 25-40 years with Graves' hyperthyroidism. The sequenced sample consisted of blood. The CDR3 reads CASSLVGGGVSAKNIQYF. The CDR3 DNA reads TGTGCCAGCAGCTTAGTGGGGGGGGGGGTTTCAGCCAAAAACATTCAGTACTTC. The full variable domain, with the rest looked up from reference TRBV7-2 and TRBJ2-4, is GAGVSQSPSNKVTEKGKDVELRCDPISGHTALYWYRQSLGQGLEFLIYFQGNSAPDKSGLPSDRFSAERTGGSVSTLTIQRTQQEDSAVYLCASSLVGGGVSAKNIQYFGAGTRLSVL.